Listed here is a single T cell receptor beta chain. Its antigen is as yet unknown. Only in-frame clones appear in the TCRdb table, and some are missing; sequencing was by immunoSEQ multiplex PCR. The table includes 350,000 to 450,000 clones, roughly 90% detected once. This sample is drawn from a study of Ad26.COV2.S vaccination and SARS-CoV-2 variants. Overall study findings and caveats: Analyses that measured TCR breadth and depth may have underestimated total T cell responses. The study found higher spike-specific TCR breadth in vaccine than placebo recipients.

There are 15 residues in the CDR3. Losses at the gene ends were 6 bases for V and 4 bases for J; bases not matched to a gene: 7. Germline lookup yields CDR1 SNHLY and CDR2 FYNNEI. As for treatment: 15 to 20 received Ad26.COV2.S at low or high dose, single or two shots; roughly 5 received placebo; per-sample allocation not given. After the first vaccine or placebo injection, samples were drawn on day 63. Boston supplied an adult donor aged 18-55 years. The rearrangement joins TRBV2 to TRBJ2-2; 8 bases fit TRBD1. Sequenced here: peripheral blood, sampled in a trial of Ad26.COV2.S vaccine versus placebo. This TCR came from a person between 18 and 65 years old who received the Ad26.COV2.S COVID-19 vaccine or a placebo. CDR3 sequence (DNA): TGTGCCAGCAGCGTGTGGGACAGGTCCACCGGGGAGCTGTTTTTT. It encodes CASSVWDRSTGELFF.